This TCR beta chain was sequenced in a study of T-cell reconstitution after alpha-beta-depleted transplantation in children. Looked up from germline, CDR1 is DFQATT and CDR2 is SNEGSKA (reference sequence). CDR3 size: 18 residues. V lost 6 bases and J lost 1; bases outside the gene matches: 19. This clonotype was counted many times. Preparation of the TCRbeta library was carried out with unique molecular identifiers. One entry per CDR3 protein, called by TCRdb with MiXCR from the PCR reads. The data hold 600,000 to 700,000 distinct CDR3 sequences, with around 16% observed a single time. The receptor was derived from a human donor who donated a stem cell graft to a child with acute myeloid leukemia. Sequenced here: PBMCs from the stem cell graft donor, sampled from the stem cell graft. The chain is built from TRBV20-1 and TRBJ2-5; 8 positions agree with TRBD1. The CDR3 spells CSATGQGAAGGSQETQYF. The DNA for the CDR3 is TGCAGTGCCACCGGACAGGGCGCAGCGGGCGGAAGCCAAGAGACCCAGTACTTC.